This T cell receptor beta chain was recorded in a study of blood T cell repertoires in COVID-19. In the study overall: Specimens from acute and convalescent COVID-19 originated in the United States, Italy and Spain. Nucleic acid was either cDNA or gDNA, and it came from T cells, B-cell-depleted T cells, or PBMCs.

The study recruited people aged roughly 18 to 95 years across approximately 24 US areas. For recovered donors of Cohort 3, there were two negative PCRs, clearance, or symptom resolution. Germline CDR1 LGHDT, CDR2 YNNKEL (reference sequence). Trimming removed 0 bases from V and 4 bases from J, with 16 bases in between. The CDR3 runs to 17 residues. Data came from immunoSEQ multiplex PCR; TCRdb stores just in-frame clones and leaves some out. The data show approximately 500,000 clones, with 88% seen just once and roughly 1.9% held by the top ten. The sample was PBMCs or T cells enriched from blood (not recorded which). The chain is built from TRBV3-1 (or the pseudogene TRBV3-2) and TRBJ1-5, with a weak D call TRBD1 (6 bases). The receptor was derived from a woman aged 40-49 years who had recovered from COVID-19. The CDR3 DNA follows: TGTGCCAGCAGCCAAGATCGCGGACAGAGAATTAATCAGCCCCAGCATTTT. Amino acids: CASSQDRGQRINQPQHF.